These 20 T cell receptor beta chains were all obtained from the same sample, sequenced in a study of cytomegalovirus exposure and HLA in healthy donors. Method: immunoSEQ multiplex PCR; TCRdb's copy keeps in-frame clones and lacks some. The sample lists about 170,000 clones; around nine tenths were seen once. Sequenced: PBMCs. All receptors derive from a young man in good health and CMV-seropositive.

The chain links TRBV5-5 to TRBJ1-2; 9 bases agree with TRBD1. Germline V gene sequence: CDR1 SGHKS, CDR2 YYEKEE (reference sequence). This CDR3 is built from 14 residues. With 4 bases clipped from V and 8 bases from J, the junction kept 9 bases outside the gene matches. The CDR3 DNA reads TGTGCCAGCAGCCCCACAGGGGGCGGAGAAGGCTACACCTTC. Translating it yields CASSPTGGGEGYTF.

The rearrangement uses TRBV5-8 and TRBJ2-3; TRBD2 matches 7 bases. CDR3 size: 15 residues. Germline assignment: CDR1 SGHTS and CDR2 YDEGEE. The V and J ends lost 4 bases and 4 bases, in that order; junction bases with no gene match: 9. CDR3 amino acids: CASSLQGLLADTQYF. CDR3 nucleotide sequence: TGTGCCAGCAGCCTCCAGGGACTACTTGCAGATACGCAGTATTTT.

The gene calls are TRBV28 and TRBJ2-7; the match to TRBD1 covers 7 bases. V was pared by 5 bases and J by 8 bases, with 12 bases of the junction left unmatched. CDR1 and CDR2 (germline): MDHEN, SYDVKM. The CDR3 contains 14 residues. The CDR3 bases are TGTGCCAGCAGTCCCCCTTCGACAGGGAGTAAGCAGTACTTC. Its protein product is CASSPPSTGSKQYF. Looking up the rest from reference TRBV28 and TRBJ2-7 gives the full variable domain: DVKVTQSSRYLVKRTGEKVFLECVQDMDHENMFWYRQDPGLGLRLIYFSYDVKMKEKGDIPEGYSVSREKKERFSLILESASTNQTSMYLCASSPPSTGSKQYFGPGTRLTVT.

CDR3 sequence (DNA): TGTGCCAGCACTGACAGGGTAGCCAGAGAGACCCAGTACTTC. Its protein product is CASTDRVARETQYF. This chain links TRBV2 with TRBJ2-5; 7 bases agree with TRBD1. Germline CDR1 and CDR2: SNHLY and FYNNEI. V dropped 7 bases and J dropped 4; count of bases not matched to a gene: 9. The CDR3 is 14 residues long. The full variable domain, with the rest looked up from reference TRBV2 and TRBJ2-5, is EPEVTQTPSHQVTQMGQEVILRCVPISNHLYFYWYRQILGQKVEFLVSFYNNEISEKSEIFDDQFSVERPDGSNFTLKIRSTKLEDSAMYFCASTDRVARETQYFGPGTRLLVL.

V and J are TRBV10-3 and TRBJ2-7; 10 bases map to TRBD2. Germline V gene data show CDR1 as ENHRY and CDR2 as SYGVKD. This CDR3 has 15 amino acids. Losses at the gene ends were 4 bases for V and 2 bases for J; bases not matched to a gene: 5. This chain's CDR3 is CAISAEAGGPYEQYF. The CDR3 bases are TGTGCCATCAGTGCTGAAGCGGGAGGGCCCTACGAGCAGTACTTC.

CDR3 DNA sequence: TGTGCCAGCTCACCTGCCTTTACTGATACGCAGTATTTT. Its protein is CASSPAFTDTQYF. V gene TRBV18 combines with J gene TRBJ2-3; no reliable D call. The germline V and J ends were trimmed by 3 bases and 6 bases, with 10 bases remaining between them. This CDR3 contains 13 residues. The germline V gene encodes CDR1 KGHSH and CDR2 LQKENI.

The chain combines TRBV19 with TRBJ2-7; D perhaps matches TRBD1 (6 bases). This CDR3 has 13 amino acids. V shed 6 bases and J shed 5 bases, with 14 bases lying between them. Germline V gene data show CDR1 as LNHDA and CDR2 as SQIVND (reference sequence). Written as DNA, the CDR3 is TGTGCCAGTAGGAAGTGGGACAACCACGAGCAGTACTTC. The encoded protein is CASRKWDNHEQYF.

The V and J genes are TRBV5-1 and TRBJ2-2; 7 positions match TRBD1. The junction had 7 bases not matched to a gene; V was cut back by 4 bases and J by 7 bases. Per the germline V gene, CDR1 is SGHRS and CDR2 is YFSETQ. The CDR3 is 14 residues long. CDR3 protein: CASSTDRDVGELFF. CDR3 in DNA: TGCGCCAGCAGCACCGACAGGGACGTCGGGGAGCTGTTTTTT.

The chain carries TRBV19 and TRBJ2-1; TRBD1 matches at 11 bases. The germline CDR1 and CDR2 sequences are LNHDA and SQIVND (reference sequence). There are 16 residues in the CDR3. J was trimmed by 9 bases and V by 3 bases; bases with no gene match: 10. The CDR3 nucleotides are TGTGCCAGTAGTATCCTGGGACAGGGGGGTTCCGGTGAGCAGTTCTTC. Its translation is CASSILGQGGSGEQFF.

The V and J genes are TRBV27 and TRBJ2-1, with D possibly TRBD2 on 5 matching bases. The CDR3 is made up of 14 amino acids. V was pared by 2 bases and J by 3 bases, with 8 bases between. The germline V gene has CDR1 MNHEY and CDR2 SMNVEV (reference sequence). In nucleotides, the CDR3 is TGTGCCAGCAGTTTAATCGGGGTCTACAATGAGCAGTTCTTC. Protein: CASSLIGVYNEQFF.

V usage is TRBV27 and J usage is TRBJ2-3; a possible D gene is TRBD2 (5 bases). Trimming pared 6 bases from V and 3 bases from J, leaving 13 bases between. Germline V gene lookup returns CDR1 MNHEY and CDR2 SMNVEV (reference sequence). The CDR3 totals 14 residues. This CDR3 reads CASRASLATDTQYF. The DNA of the CDR3 is TGTGCCAGCAGAGCGAGCCTAGCAACAGATACGCAGTATTTT.

V is TRBV15 and J is TRBJ2-3; 7 nucleotides agree with TRBD2. The CDR3 loop spans 14 amino acids. The V segment lost 8 bases and the J segment 6 bases; nucleotides outside the gene matches: 11. Germline-derived CDR1 and CDR2 are LNHNV and YYDKDF (reference sequence). The CDR3 nucleotides are TGTGCCACCCGGGCGGGAGTGGCTAGCGATACGCAGTATTTT. Amino acid sequence: CATRAGVASDTQYF.

This clone was observed many times. The DNA for the CDR3 is TGTGCCAGCAGCCTACAGGAGAACTATGGCTACACCTTC. This gives the protein CASSLQENYGYTF. The chain has TRBV7-9 and TRBJ1-2; possible D gene TRBD1, 5 bases. Germline CDR1 reads SEHNR; CDR2 reads FQNEAQ (reference sequence). This CDR3 is 13 amino acids long. Trimming took off 5 bases at V and 2 bases at J, with 9 bases between the two ends.

The chain couples TRBV6-4 to TRBJ2-2; D perhaps matches TRBD1 (6 bases). The CDR3 has 17 amino acids. V shed 4 bases and J shed 3 bases, with 18 bases lying between them. Per the germline V gene, CDR1 is MRHNA and CDR2 is SNTAGT. The CDR3 protein is CASSVRQRQDHTGELFF. CDR3 nucleotide sequence: TGTGCCAGCAGTGTTCGGCAAAGACAGGACCACACCGGGGAGCTGTTTTTT.

V gene TRBV6-6 combines with J gene TRBJ1-2; D possibly corresponds to TRBD1 (5 bases). CDR1 MNHNY and CDR2 SVGAGI come from the germline V gene (reference sequence). The CDR3 has 16 residues. V was trimmed by 8 bases and J by 7 bases, leaving 26 bases between them. The CDR3 is CASHPFREALGGGYTF. The CDR3 nucleotides are TGTGCCAGCCACCCTTTCAGGGAGGCCCTCGGGGGTGGCTACACCTTC.

The chain links TRBV9 to TRBJ1-2; weak D call: TRBD1 (5 bases). The germline gives CDR1 SGDLS, CDR2 YYNGEE. V lost 0 bases, J lost 2 bases, and 11 bases lay in between. The CDR3 has 15 amino acids. The CDR3 loop reads CASSVEPGGNYGYTF. The CDR3 DNA reads TGTGCCAGCAGCGTAGAACCGGGGGGGAACTATGGCTACACCTTC.

This sequence joins TRBV9 and TRBJ2-7; TRBD1 agrees at 11 bases. The junction had 7 bases not matched to a gene; V was cut back by 3 bases and J by 5 bases. CDR1 is SGDLS and CDR2 is YYNGEE in the germline V gene. CDR3 length: 15 residues. The CDR3 DNA reads TGTGCCAGCAGCGGAAGGACAGGGGGCCTCCACGAGCAGTACTTC. It is translated as CASSGRTGGLHEQYF.

With regard to this clone: The same CDR3 is also encoded by other DNA sequences in this sample. This sequence joins TRBV27 and TRBJ2-3; tentatively, D is TRBD1 (6 bases). V was shortened by 0 bases and J by 1 base, with 8 bases between the two germline ends. CDR3 size: 15 residues. The germline gives CDR1 MNHEY, CDR2 SMNVEV (reference sequence). DNA of the CDR3: TGTGCCAGCAGTTTATCGGACAGACGCACAGATACGCAGTATTTT. Translation: CASSLSDRRTDTQYF.

This clone was counted a single time. The chain is built from TRBV5-6 and TRBJ2-7, with D uncertain. The CDR3 extends over 12 amino acids. Trimming cost V 3 bases and J 3 bases, with 7 bases left between them. The V gene's germline CDR1 is SGHDT and CDR2 YYEEEE. The CDR3 bases are TGTGCCAGCAGCTCTAGAGACTACGAGCAGTACTTC. Protein sequence: CASSSRDYEQYF.

This sequence joins TRBV6-1 and TRBJ1-1; D gene uncertain. V was trimmed by 8 bases and J by 5 bases, leaving 18 bases between them. This CDR3 region has 14 residues. The V gene's germline CDR1 is MNHNS and CDR2 SASEGT. DNA of the CDR3: TGTGCCAGCGGGCGGAGTCCCGAGGGAACTGAAGCTTTCTTT. Amino acid sequence: CASGRSPEGTEAFF.